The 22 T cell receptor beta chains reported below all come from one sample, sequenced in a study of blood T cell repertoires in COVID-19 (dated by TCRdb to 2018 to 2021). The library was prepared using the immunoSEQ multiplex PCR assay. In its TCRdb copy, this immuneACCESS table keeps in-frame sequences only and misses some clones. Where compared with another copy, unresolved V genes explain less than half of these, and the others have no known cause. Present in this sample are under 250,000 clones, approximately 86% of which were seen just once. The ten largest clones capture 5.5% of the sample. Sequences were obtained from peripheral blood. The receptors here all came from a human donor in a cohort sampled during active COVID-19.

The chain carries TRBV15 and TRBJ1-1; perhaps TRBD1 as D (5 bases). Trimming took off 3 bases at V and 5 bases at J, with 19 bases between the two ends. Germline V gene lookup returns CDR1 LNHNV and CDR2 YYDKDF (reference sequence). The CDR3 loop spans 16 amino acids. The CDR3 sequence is CATSSPGGTGTTEAFF. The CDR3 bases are TGTGCCACCAGCAGCCCAGGAGGGACTGGGACGACTGAAGCTTTCTTT.

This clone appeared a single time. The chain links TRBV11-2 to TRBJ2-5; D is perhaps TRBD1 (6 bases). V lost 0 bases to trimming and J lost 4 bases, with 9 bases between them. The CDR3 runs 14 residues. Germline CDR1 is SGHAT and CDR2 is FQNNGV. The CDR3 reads CASSLEGAVETQYF. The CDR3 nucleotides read TGTGCCAGCAGCTTAGAGGGGGCAGTAGAGACCCAGTACTTC.

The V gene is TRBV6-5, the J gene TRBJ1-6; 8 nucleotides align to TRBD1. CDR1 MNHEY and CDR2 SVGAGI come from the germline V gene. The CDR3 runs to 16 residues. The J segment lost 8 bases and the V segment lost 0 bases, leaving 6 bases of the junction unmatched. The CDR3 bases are TGTGCCAGCAGTTACTCGGAACAGGGGGAATATTCACCCCTCCACTTT. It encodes CASSYSEQGEYSPLHF.

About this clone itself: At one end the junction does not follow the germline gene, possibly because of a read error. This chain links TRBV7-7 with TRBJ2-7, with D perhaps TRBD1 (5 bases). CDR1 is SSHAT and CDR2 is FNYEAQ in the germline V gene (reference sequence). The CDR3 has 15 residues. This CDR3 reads CASSPGVTEANEQYF. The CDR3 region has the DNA TGTGCTAGCAGCCCGGGCGTGACAGAAGCGAACGAGCAGTACTTC.

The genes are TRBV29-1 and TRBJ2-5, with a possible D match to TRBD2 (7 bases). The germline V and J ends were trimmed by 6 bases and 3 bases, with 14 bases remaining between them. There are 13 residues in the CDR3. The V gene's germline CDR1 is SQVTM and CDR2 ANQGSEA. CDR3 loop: CSVEEGGKETQYF. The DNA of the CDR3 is TGCAGCGTCGAGGAGGGGGGGAAAGAGACCCAGTACTTC.

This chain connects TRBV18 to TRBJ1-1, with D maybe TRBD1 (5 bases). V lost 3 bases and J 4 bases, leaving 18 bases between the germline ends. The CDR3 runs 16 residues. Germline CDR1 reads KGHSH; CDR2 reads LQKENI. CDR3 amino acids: CASSPGGGSKPTEAFF. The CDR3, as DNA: TGTGCCAGCTCACCCGGCGGGGGATCCAAACCCACTGAAGCTTTCTTT.

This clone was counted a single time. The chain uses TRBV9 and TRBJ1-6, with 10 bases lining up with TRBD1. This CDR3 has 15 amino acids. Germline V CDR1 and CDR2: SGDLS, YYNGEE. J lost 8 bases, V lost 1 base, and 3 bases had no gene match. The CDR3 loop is CASSVHGTGDSPLHF. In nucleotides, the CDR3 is TGTGCCAGCAGCGTACACGGGACAGGGGATTCACCCCTCCACTTT. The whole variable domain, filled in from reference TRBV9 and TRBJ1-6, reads DSGVTQTPKHLITATGQRVTLRCSPRSGDLSVYWYQQSLDQGLQFLIQYYNGEERAKGNILERFSAQQFPDLHSELNLSSLELGDSALYFCASSVHGTGDSPLHFGNGTRLTVT.

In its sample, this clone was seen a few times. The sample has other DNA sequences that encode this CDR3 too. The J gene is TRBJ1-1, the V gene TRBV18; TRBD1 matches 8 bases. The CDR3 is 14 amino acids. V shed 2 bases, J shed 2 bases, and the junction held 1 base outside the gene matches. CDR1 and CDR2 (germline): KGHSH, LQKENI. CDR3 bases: TGTGCCAGCTCACCAGGGACAGGAAACACTGAAGCTTTCTTT. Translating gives CASSPGTGNTEAFF.

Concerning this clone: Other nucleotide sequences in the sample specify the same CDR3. In DNA form, the CDR3 reads TGTGCCAGCAGTTTAAGTAGGGGAAATGAGCAGTTCTTC. Translating it yields CASSLSRGNEQFF. The J gene is TRBJ2-1, the V gene TRBV12-3 or TRBV12-4; maybe TRBD1 (5 bases). V gave up 2 bases and J gave up 7 bases, with 9 bases separating them. This CDR3 is 13 amino acids long.

In DNA form, the CDR3 reads TGTGCCAGCTCACCGGGGCGTTACGAGCAGTACTTC. It encodes CASSPGRYEQYF. The gene calls are TRBV18 and TRBJ2-7, with D possibly TRBD1 on 5 matching bases. CDR1 KGHSH and CDR2 LQKENI come from the germline V gene. V was clipped by 3 bases and J by 4 bases, with 7 bases between them. The CDR3 covers 12 residues.

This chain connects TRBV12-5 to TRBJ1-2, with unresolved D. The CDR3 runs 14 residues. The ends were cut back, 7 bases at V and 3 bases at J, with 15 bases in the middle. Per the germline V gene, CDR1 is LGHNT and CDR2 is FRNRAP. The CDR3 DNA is TGTGCTAGTGCACCCGGGTATCCCGACTATGGCTACACCTTC. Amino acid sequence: CASAPGYPDYGYTF.

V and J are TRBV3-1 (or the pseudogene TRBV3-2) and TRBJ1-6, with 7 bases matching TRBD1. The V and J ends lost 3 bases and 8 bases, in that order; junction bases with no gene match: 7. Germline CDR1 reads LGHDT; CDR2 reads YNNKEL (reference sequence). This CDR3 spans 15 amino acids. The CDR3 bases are TGTGCCAGCAGCCACCCCCAGGGGGTGTATTCACCCCTCCACTTT. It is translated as CASSHPQGVYSPLHF.

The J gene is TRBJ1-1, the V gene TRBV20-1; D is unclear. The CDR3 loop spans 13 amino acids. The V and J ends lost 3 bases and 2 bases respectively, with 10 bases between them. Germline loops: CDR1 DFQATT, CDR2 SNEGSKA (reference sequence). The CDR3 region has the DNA TGCAGTGCTAGTTTCCCGGTCAACACTGAAGCTTTCTTT. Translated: CSASFPVNTEAFF.

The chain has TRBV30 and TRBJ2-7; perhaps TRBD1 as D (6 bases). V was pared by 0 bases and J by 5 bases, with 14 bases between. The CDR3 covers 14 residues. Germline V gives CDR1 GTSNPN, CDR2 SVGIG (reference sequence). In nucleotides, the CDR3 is TGTGCCTGGAGTGTACGTCAGGGGTTTAACGAGCAGTACTTC. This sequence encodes CAWSVRQGFNEQYF.

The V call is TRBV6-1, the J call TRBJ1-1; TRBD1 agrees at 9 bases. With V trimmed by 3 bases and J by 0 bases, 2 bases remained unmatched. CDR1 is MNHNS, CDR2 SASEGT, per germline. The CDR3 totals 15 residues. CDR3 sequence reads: CASSDGQGLNTEAFF. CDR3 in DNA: TGTGCCAGCAGTGACGGACAGGGGTTGAACACTGAAGCTTTCTTT.

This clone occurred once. CDR3 residues: CAISGQQQETQYF. The DNA for the CDR3 is TGTGCCATTAGCGGGCAGCAACAAGAGACCCAGTACTTC. V gene TRBV28 combines with J gene TRBJ2-5; 7 bases are a match to TRBD2. CDR1 is MDHEN, CDR2 SYDVKM, per germline. With 10 bases clipped from V and 2 bases from J, the junction kept 7 bases outside the gene matches. This CDR3 region has 13 residues.

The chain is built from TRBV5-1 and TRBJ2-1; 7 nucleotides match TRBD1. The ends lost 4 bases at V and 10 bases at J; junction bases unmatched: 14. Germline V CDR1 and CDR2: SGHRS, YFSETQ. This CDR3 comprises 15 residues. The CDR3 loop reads CASSRETGKGREQFF. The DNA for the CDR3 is TGCGCCAGCAGCCGTGAGACAGGGAAAGGACGGGAGCAGTTCTTC.

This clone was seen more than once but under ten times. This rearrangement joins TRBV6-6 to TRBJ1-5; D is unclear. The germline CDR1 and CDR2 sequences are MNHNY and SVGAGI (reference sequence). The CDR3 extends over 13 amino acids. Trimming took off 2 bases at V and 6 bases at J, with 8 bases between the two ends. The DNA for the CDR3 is TGTGCCAGCAGTTACCTGGTGAGTCAGCCCCAGCATTTT. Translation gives CASSYLVSQPQHF.

CDR3 in amino acids: CASSLGLARLQETQYF. CDR3 nucleotides: TGCGCCAGCAGCTTGGGACTAGCGCGACTTCAAGAGACCCAGTACTTC. The rearrangement uses TRBV5-1 and TRBJ2-5; 8 bases are a match to TRBD2. The CDR3 runs 16 residues. Germline V gene data show CDR1 as SGHRS and CDR2 as YFSETQ. V trimming: 0 bases; J trimming: 2 bases; junction bases outside the gene matches: 6.

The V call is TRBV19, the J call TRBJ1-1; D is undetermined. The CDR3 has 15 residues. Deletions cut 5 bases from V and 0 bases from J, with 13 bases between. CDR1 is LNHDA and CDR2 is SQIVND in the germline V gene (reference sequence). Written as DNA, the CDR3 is TGTGCCAGTAGTCTCCGGAGGGTACTGAACACTGAAGCTTTCTTT. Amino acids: CASSLRRVLNTEAFF.

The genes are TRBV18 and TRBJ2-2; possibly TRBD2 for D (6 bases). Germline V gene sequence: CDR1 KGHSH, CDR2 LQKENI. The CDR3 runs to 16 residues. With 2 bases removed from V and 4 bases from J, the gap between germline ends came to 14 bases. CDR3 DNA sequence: TGTGCCAGCTCACCATTTTTTGAGGGAGGCACCGGGGAGCTGTTTTTT. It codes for CASSPFFEGGTGELFF.

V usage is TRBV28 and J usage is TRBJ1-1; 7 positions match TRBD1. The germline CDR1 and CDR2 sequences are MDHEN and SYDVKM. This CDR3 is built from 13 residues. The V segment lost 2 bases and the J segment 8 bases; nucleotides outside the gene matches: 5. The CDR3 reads CASSLIGGKEAFF. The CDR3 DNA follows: TGTGCCAGCAGTTTAATAGGGGGCAAGGAAGCTTTCTTT.